This T cell receptor beta chain stems from a study of early T cells in non-severe SARS-CoV-2 infection. This clonotype showed up just a few times. The V end lost 3 bases, the J end lost 3 bases, and 15 bases lay between the germline ends. This CDR3 is built from 15 residues. Germline values: CDR1 MNHEY, CDR2 SMNVEV (reference sequence). Each CDR3 protein is one row after TCRdb ran MiXCR on the 5' RACE reads. This table has tens of thousands of distinct CDR3 sequences, more than 3.5% appearing once. This clonotype was obtained from an adult who was a healthcare worker with PCR-confirmed SARS-CoV-2 infection or an uninfected control (not recorded which). The chain carries TRBV27 and TRBJ2-7; D possibly corresponds to TRBD2 (7 bases). The sample consisted of whole blood. CDR3 DNA: TGTGCCAGCAGTTTCGTAAACAGGGAGGGCTACGAGCAGTACTTC. Protein sequence: CASSFVNREGYEQYF.